Below are 32 T cell receptor beta chains sequenced from a single sample in a study of blood T cell repertoires in COVID-19. Using immunoSEQ multiplex PCR, the repertoire was profiled, and TCRdb retains in-frame clones only, with some absent. The data contain fewer than 200,000 clones, about 87% of them singletons. The specimen sequenced was peripheral blood. These receptors came from a woman aged 50 to 60 with acute or convalescent COVID-19.

This clone was detected only a few times. This rearrangement joins TRBV6-5 to TRBJ1-1; weak D call: TRBD1 (6 bases). Germline CDR1 reads MNHEY; CDR2 reads SVGAGI. Trimming removed 6 bases from V and 0 bases from J, with 14 bases in between. The CDR3 spans 15 residues. The CDR3 is CASRPRDIMNTEAFF. The CDR3 bases are TGTGCCAGCAGACCACGGGACATCATGAACACTGAAGCTTTCTTT.

The V and J genes are TRBV7-2 and TRBJ1-5; weak D call: TRBD1 (5 bases). From germline, CDR1 is SGHTA and CDR2 FQGNSA. Trimming left V 4 bases short and J 4 bases short, with 11 bases between. The CDR3 runs 14 residues. The CDR3 loop reads CASSSPGVNQPQHF. The CDR3 bases are TGTGCCAGCAGCTCTCCGGGGGTGAATCAGCCCCAGCATTTT.

A single count supports this clone. The V call is TRBV12-3 or TRBV12-4, the J call TRBJ2-7; D remains ambiguous. This CDR3 comprises 13 residues. The V end was cut by 3 bases, the J end by 2 bases, with 8 bases between. The CDR3 bases are TGTGCCAGCAGTTTCCACAGACCCTACGAGCAGTACTTC. Its translation is CASSFHRPYEQYF.

The rearrangement uses TRBV7-3 and TRBJ2-2; TRBD1 agrees at 7 bases. The CDR3 is 15 residues long. The germline V gene has CDR1 SGHTA and CDR2 FQGTGA. J lost 5 bases, V lost 5 bases, and 8 bases had no gene match. The CDR3 reads CASSPDRVQTGELFF. In nucleotides, the CDR3 is TGTGCCAGCAGCCCCGACAGGGTACAGACCGGGGAGCTGTTTTTT.

This clone showed up just once. V is TRBV6-4 and J is TRBJ2-7; D might be TRBD2 (5 bases). Trimming removed 3 bases at V and 9 bases at J, with 21 bases between. Germline CDR1 is MRHNA and CDR2 is SNTAGT. The CDR3 runs 15 residues. CDR3 region: CASSDDELGGLGQYF. The CDR3 DNA reads as TGTGCCAGCAGTGATGATGAACTAGGCGGTTTAGGGCAGTACTTC.

The chain employs TRBV6-6 and TRBJ1-1, with D tentatively TRBD1 (5 bases). The CDR3 consists of 14 residues. V dropped 5 bases and J dropped 1 base, with 11 bases sitting between them. CDR1 is MNHNY, CDR2 SVGAGI, per germline (reference sequence). CDR3 in DNA: TGTGCCAGCAGTAAATTCGGGGGGAACACTGAAGCTTTCTTT. Translating gives CASSKFGGNTEAFF.

The rearrangement joins TRBV7-9 to TRBJ2-7; 16 bases match TRBD2. Germline CDR1 SEHNR, CDR2 FQNEAQ (reference sequence). The length of the CDR3 is 16 residues. V shed 5 bases and J 7 bases; nucleotides not matched to a gene: 8. The CDR3 DNA follows: TGTGCCAGCAGCCGAGGGACTAGCGGGAGGGCCCAAGAGCAGTACTTC. This encodes CASSRGTSGRAQEQYF.

The chain joins TRBV11-2 to TRBJ2-1, with 9 nucleotides matching TRBD2. CDR1 is SGHAT, CDR2 FQNNGV, per germline. V gave up 3 bases and J gave up 9 bases; unmatched junction bases: 9. The CDR3 covers 15 residues. The CDR3 reads CASSFSLAGETEQFF. CDR3 DNA: TGTGCCAGCAGCTTTAGTTTAGCGGGAGAAACTGAGCAGTTCTTC.

The chain combines TRBV11-2 with TRBJ1-1; a possible D gene is TRBD1 (6 bases). This CDR3 is built from 14 residues. Deletions cut 1 base from V and 5 bases from J, with 11 bases between. CDR1 and CDR2 from the germline V gene are SGHAT and FQNNGV. The CDR3 is CASSLVGGGTEAFF. The CDR3 DNA reads TGTGCCAGCAGCTTAGTAGGGGGGGGGACTGAAGCTTTCTTT.

The CDR3: CASSLIPSGDRGIAGELFF. The DNA for the CDR3 is TGTGCCAGCAGCTTAATACCTTCCGGGGACAGGGGGATCGCCGGGGAGCTGTTTTTT. The chain is built from TRBV7-9 and TRBJ2-2; 11 bases fit TRBD1. The V segment lost 2 bases and the J segment 6 bases; nucleotides outside the gene matches: 14. The CDR3 totals 19 residues. The germline V gene has CDR1 SEHNR and CDR2 FQNEAQ (reference sequence).

V and J are TRBV7-2 and TRBJ2-7; 8 bases fit TRBD2. The germline gives CDR1 SGHTA, CDR2 FQGNSA. J was trimmed by 6 bases and V by 2 bases; bases with no gene match: 6. The CDR3 is 14 residues long. The CDR3 DNA is TGTGCCAGCAGCTTAAATAGCGGGGCTGGCGAGCAGTACTTC. Translation: CASSLNSGAGEQYF.

This chain uses TRBV18 with TRBJ2-7; a possible D gene is TRBD2 (7 bases). Germline lookup yields CDR1 KGHSH and CDR2 LQKENI. V lost 4 bases to trimming and J lost 1 base, with 23 bases between them. The CDR3 covers 18 residues. The CDR3 sequence: CASSLRGPGRETSYEQYF. Written as DNA, the CDR3 is TGTGCCAGCTCACTTCGGGGGCCTGGGCGGGAGACGTCCTACGAGCAGTACTTC.

The chain combines TRBV19 with TRBJ1-6, with D possibly matching TRBD1 (6 bases). Germline CDR1 and CDR2: LNHDA and SQIVND (reference sequence). Trimming pared 4 bases from V and 9 bases from J, leaving 13 bases between. This CDR3 region has 14 residues. The chain's CDR3 is CASSNRDPSSPLHF. In DNA form, the CDR3 reads TGTGCCAGTAGTAACAGGGATCCGAGTTCACCCCTCCACTTT.

This clone was observed a handful of times. V gene TRBV2 combines with J gene TRBJ2-5, with 12 bases fitting TRBD2. The CDR3 consists of 15 residues. The junction had 5 bases not matched to a gene; V was cut back by 6 bases and J by 3 bases. CDR1 SNHLY and CDR2 FYNNEI come from the germline V gene. The CDR3: CASSWTSGEEETQYF. CDR3 nucleotides: TGTGCCAGCAGCTGGACTAGCGGGGAGGAAGAGACCCAGTACTTC.

This chain links TRBV6-4 with TRBJ2-1, with 14 positions matching TRBD2. Germline CDR1 reads MRHNA; CDR2 reads SNTAGT. The length of the CDR3 is 15 residues. V trimming: 0 bases; J trimming: 8 bases; junction bases outside the gene matches: 0. CDR3 coding DNA: TGTGCCAGCAGTGACTCGGGACTAGCGGGAGATGAGCAGTTCTTC. This sequence encodes CASSDSGLAGDEQFF.

The V call is TRBV7-6, the J call TRBJ2-1, with 13 bases identical to TRBD2. The V gene end was trimmed by 4 bases and the J gene end by 6 bases; junction bases not matched to a gene: 3. The germline CDR1 and CDR2 sequences are SGHVS and FNYEAQ. The CDR3 runs 15 residues. The chain's CDR3 is CASSSGTSGINEQFF. CDR3 nucleotide sequence: TGTGCCAGCAGCTCCGGGACTAGCGGGATCAATGAGCAGTTCTTC.

The CDR3 protein is CASSPQGVRANEKLFF. CDR3 in DNA: TGCGCCAGCTCACCCCAGGGGGTAAGGGCTAATGAAAAACTGTTTTTT. The rearrangement joins TRBV5-1 to TRBJ1-4; 7 positions agree with TRBD1. Losses at the gene ends were 7 bases for V and 3 bases for J; bases not matched to a gene: 12. This CDR3 spans 16 amino acids. CDR1 and CDR2 (germline): SGHRS, YFSETQ.

This chain links TRBV12-3 or TRBV12-4 with TRBJ1-1; 10 bases fit TRBD1. The CDR3 is made up of 12 amino acids. With 5 bases clipped from V and 7 bases from J, the junction kept 1 base outside the gene matches. The CDR3 here is CASSRDRGEAFF. The CDR3 DNA reads TGTGCCAGCAGTCGGGACAGGGGTGAAGCTTTCTTT.

The chain couples TRBV6-2 or TRBV6-3 to TRBJ2-7; 13 bases fit TRBD2. V lost 2 bases to trimming and J lost 4 bases; unmatched junction nucleotides: 11. This CDR3 is 18 amino acids long. Looked up from germline, CDR1 is MNHEY and CDR2 is SVGEGT. The CDR3 is CASSYPGLAGPLGYEQYF. The CDR3 bases are TGTGCCAGCAGTTACCCGGGACTAGCGGGGCCCCTAGGGTACGAGCAGTACTTC.

The chain carries TRBV19 and TRBJ1-2, with 7 bases aligning to TRBD1. J gave up 7 bases and V 5 bases, and 7 bases lay outside the gene matches. CDR1 LNHDA and CDR2 SQIVND come from the germline V gene (reference sequence). This CDR3 has 13 residues. As DNA, the CDR3 is TGTGCCAGTAGTCTCGACAGGGAGCGTGGCTACACCTTC. Its translation: CASSLDRERGYTF. Full variable domain (rest looked up from reference TRBV19 and TRBJ1-2): DGGITQSPKYLFRKEGQNVTLSCEQNLNHDAMYWYRQDPGQGLRLIYYSQIVNDFQKGDIAEGYSVSREKKESFPLTVTSAQKNPTAFYLCASSLDRERGYTFGSGTRLTVV.

The genes are TRBV5-1 and TRBJ2-2, with 9 bases aligning to TRBD1. From germline, CDR1 is SGHRS and CDR2 YFSETQ. V was clipped by 4 bases and J by 6 bases; unmatched bases: 7. The CDR3 is 15 residues long. CDR3 coding DNA: TGCGCCAGCAGCCCCCCGGGACAGGGAGCCGGGGAGCTGTTTTTT. This encodes CASSPPGQGAGELFF. Variable domain in full (rest from reference TRBV5-1 and TRBJ2-2): KAGVTQTPRYLIKTRGQQVTLSCSPISGHRSVSWYQQTPGQGLQFLFEYFSETQRNKGNFPGRFSGRQFSNSRSEMNVSTLELGDSALYLCASSPPGQGAGELFFGEGSRLTVL.

This chain uses TRBV30 with TRBJ1-4; D call uncertain. Between the trimmed V and J ends, which lost 1 base and 6 bases, there was a span of 15 bases. Germline V CDR1 and CDR2: GTSNPN, SVGIG (reference sequence). The CDR3 consists of 15 residues. CDR3 residues: CAWSALPRGDEKLFF. The CDR3 nucleotides read TGTGCCTGGAGTGCCTTACCGCGCGGGGATGAAAAACTGTTTTTT. Based on the CDR3 plus reference TRBV30 and TRBJ1-4, the full variable domain is SQTIHQWPATLVQPVGSPLSLECTVEGTSNPNLYWYRQAAGRGLQLLFYSVGIGQISSEVPQNLSASRPQDRQFILSSKKLLLSDSGFYLCAWSALPRGDEKLFFGSGTQLSVL.

About this clone itself: Different DNA sequences within this sample yield the same CDR3. The chain recombines TRBV27 with TRBJ2-7; 9 bases fit TRBD2. J lost 2 bases, V lost 5 bases, and 7 bases had no gene match. The CDR3 sequence is 15 residues long. Germline loops: CDR1 MNHEY, CDR2 SMNVEV (reference sequence). For the CDR3, the DNA is TGTGCCAGCAGTCCCCGGGGCGGGGGGGCCTACGAGCAGTACTTC. It yields the protein CASSPRGGGAYEQYF.

The chain has TRBV4-3 and TRBJ1-1; D gene unclear. There are 19 residues in the CDR3. The germline V and J ends were trimmed by 1 base and 2 bases, with 23 bases remaining between them. CDR1 and CDR2 from the germline V gene are LGHNA and YSLEER. The CDR3 bases are TGCGCCAGCAGCCAAGTCTTGGGTGCCGTCGGAGAACCAAACACTGAAGCTTTCTTT. Translation gives CASSQVLGAVGEPNTEAFF.

This chain uses TRBV15 with TRBJ2-7, with a possible D match to TRBD2 (6 bases). V was clipped by 4 bases and J by 5 bases, with 12 bases between them. Looked up from germline, CDR1 is LNHNV and CDR2 is YYDKDF (reference sequence). The CDR3 is made up of 13 amino acids. The CDR3 protein is CATSTRAGNEQYF. The DNA for the CDR3 is TGTGCCACCAGCACCCGGGCGGGGAACGAGCAGTACTTC.

This chain links TRBV6-5 with TRBJ1-5, with 7 bases identical to TRBD1. This CDR3 region has 16 residues. Germline CDR1 is MNHEY and CDR2 is SVGAGI. V gave up 2 bases and J gave up 4 bases; unmatched junction bases: 8. As DNA, the CDR3 is TGTGCCAGCAGTTACCAACAGGGGTTTGGGAATCAGCCCCAGCATTTT. Translating gives CASSYQQGFGNQPQHF.

The chain links TRBV5-1 to TRBJ1-2; a weak D match, TRBD1 (5 bases). The CDR3 consists of 14 residues. Germline-derived CDR1 and CDR2 are SGHRS and YFSETQ. V lost 3 bases to trimming and J lost 8 bases, with 17 bases between them. DNA of the CDR3: TGCGCCAGCAGCTCCATCCCCCGCAAGGGGGGCTACACCTTC. This codes for CASSSIPRKGGYTF.

The CDR3 loop is CASSLEWAKDEQFF. The DNA for the CDR3 is TGTGCCAGCAGCTTAGAATGGGCCAAGGATGAGCAGTTCTTC. The V and J genes are TRBV7-2 and TRBJ2-1; D remains unclear. The germline CDR1 and CDR2 sequences are SGHTA and FQGNSA. Trimming shortened V by 1 base and J by 8 bases, and 12 bases separated the two germline ends. CDR3 length: 14 amino acids.

CDR3 coding DNA: TGTGCCAGCAGTCCTTCAGGGGGCGAGCAGTACTTC. It codes for CASSPSGGEQYF. This chain joins TRBV6-6 and TRBJ2-7; 7 nucleotides agree with TRBD1. Germline loops: CDR1 MNHNY, CDR2 SVGAGI (reference sequence). The length of the CDR3 is 12 residues. V was pared by 5 bases and J by 6 bases, with 4 bases of the junction left unmatched.

The gene calls are TRBV7-9 and TRBJ2-7; 8 bases line up with TRBD1. CDR1 is SEHNR and CDR2 is FQNEAQ in the germline V gene (reference sequence). V shed 4 bases and J 2 bases; nucleotides not matched to a gene: 4. CDR3 length equals 14 residues. CDR3 protein: CASSSGQVPYEQYF. The CDR3 region has the DNA TGTGCCAGCAGCTCGGGACAGGTTCCCTACGAGCAGTACTTC.

This clone occurred once. V and J are TRBV5-1 and TRBJ2-2, with D perhaps TRBD2 (6 bases). Trimming stripped 3 bases from V and 6 bases from J, with 9 bases between. The CDR3 has 13 amino acids. Germline assignment: CDR1 SGHRS and CDR2 YFSETQ. For the CDR3, the DNA is TGCGCCAGCAGCTCGGGACTTTCCGGGGAGCTGTTTTTT. Encoded protein: CASSSGLSGELFF.

J is TRBJ1-1 and V is TRBV7-2; D not certain. Trimming removed 7 bases at V and 7 bases at J, with 19 bases between. The CDR3 is made up of 14 amino acids. Germline assignment: CDR1 SGHTA and CDR2 FQGNSA. The CDR3 region is CASTENSGLSEAFF. CDR3 coding DNA: TGTGCCAGCACCGAAAATAGCGGTCTGAGTGAAGCTTTCTTT.